Below, one TCR beta chain is given with its context. The antigen is undetermined. The sample comes from a study of graft-versus-host responses after intestinal transplantation. Overall study context: All recipients got anti-thymocyte globulin induction, then tacrolimus and steroids for approximately 3 years.

CDR1 is MDHEN, CDR2 SYDVKM, per germline. Trimming took 10 bases from V and 4 from J; bases not matched to a gene: 8. This CDR3 contains 13 residues. Sequenced by immunoSEQ multiplex PCR; TCRdb stores in-frame clones only, minus some. The repertoire includes about 4,500 clones, about 70% of them detected once, and about 15% sits in the top ten. Graft-derived tissue was subjected to processing to liberate intraepithelial and lamina propria lymphocytes. The study, taken as a whole, reports: Declining HvG levels early post-transplant were linked to peak circulating GvH clone levels. Recipient marrow showed GvH clones, some seen first in ileum or blood.

The TCR was taken from a human patient who received an intestinal transplant, so some T cells may come from the graft donor. Sequencing used ileum tissue, obtained around 340 days after intestinal transplantation. The chain combines TRBV28 with TRBJ2-3, with 7 bases aligning to TRBD1. The DNA for the CDR3 is TGTGCCACCTCCAGAGGGGGCCCAGATACGCAGTATTTT. Translating gives CATSRGGPDTQYF.